The present T cell receptor (beta chain) was sequenced within a study of control samples from healthy donors and cancer patients. TCRdb's table, derived via immunoSEQ multiplex PCR, lists solely in-frame clones and lacks some. The sample gives some 130,000 clones, more than 90% of which show up once; around 6% is in the top ten. This CDR3 region has 12 residues. The ends lost 7 bases at V and 8 bases at J; junction bases unmatched: 7. The germline V gene encodes CDR1 LGHDT and CDR2 YNNKEL (reference sequence). The sample was blood. V is TRBV3-1 (or the pseudogene TRBV3-2) and J is TRBJ1-2, with 7 bases matching TRBD1. The receptor's source is a man aged 18 to 30 in good health. CDR3 amino acids: CASNNRGLGYTF. The CDR3 DNA is TGTGCCAGCAACAACAGGGGCTTGGGCTACACCTTC.